This T cell receptor (beta chain) came from a study of blood T cell repertoires in COVID-19. Across the study: T cells, B-cell-depleted T cells, or PBMCs provided the cDNA or gDNA that served as material.

Repertoires were generated with immunoSEQ multiplex PCR, while TCRdb's copy carries only in-frame clones and drops some. The sample holds about 180,000 clones, about 88% seen once. This TCR came from a woman under 40 with active or convalescent COVID-19. The sequenced sample was peripheral blood.

The CDR3 region is CASSLPGTENYGYTF. For the CDR3, the DNA is TGTGCCAGCAGCTTACCCGGGACAGAGAACTATGGCTACACCTTC. The V and J genes are TRBV7-9 and TRBJ1-2; TRBD1 aligns across 7 bases. The CDR3 spans 15 residues. In germline, CDR1 is SEHNR, CDR2 FQNEAQ (reference sequence). The V and J ends lost 2 bases and 2 bases, in that order; junction bases with no gene match: 5.